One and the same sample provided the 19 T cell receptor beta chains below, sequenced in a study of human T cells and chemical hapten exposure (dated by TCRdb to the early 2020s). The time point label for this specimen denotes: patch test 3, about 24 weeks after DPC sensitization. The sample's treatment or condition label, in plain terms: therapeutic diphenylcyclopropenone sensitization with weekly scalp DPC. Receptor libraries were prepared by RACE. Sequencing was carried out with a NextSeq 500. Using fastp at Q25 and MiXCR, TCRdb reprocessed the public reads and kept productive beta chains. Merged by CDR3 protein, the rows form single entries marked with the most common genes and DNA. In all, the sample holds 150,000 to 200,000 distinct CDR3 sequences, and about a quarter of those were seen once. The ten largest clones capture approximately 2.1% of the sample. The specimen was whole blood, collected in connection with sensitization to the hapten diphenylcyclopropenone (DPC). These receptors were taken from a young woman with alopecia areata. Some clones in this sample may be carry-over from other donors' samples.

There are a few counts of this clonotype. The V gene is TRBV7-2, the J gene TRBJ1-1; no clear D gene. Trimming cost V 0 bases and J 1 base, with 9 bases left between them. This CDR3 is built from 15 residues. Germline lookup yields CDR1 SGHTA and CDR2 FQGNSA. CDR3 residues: CASSLALLGNTEAFF. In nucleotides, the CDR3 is TGTGCCAGCAGCTTAGCGTTATTAGGGAACACTGAAGCTTTCTTT.

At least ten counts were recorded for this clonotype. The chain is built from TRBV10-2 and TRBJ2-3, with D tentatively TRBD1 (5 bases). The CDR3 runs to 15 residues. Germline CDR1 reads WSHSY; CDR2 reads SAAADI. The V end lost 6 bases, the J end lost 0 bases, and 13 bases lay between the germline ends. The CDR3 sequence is CASRPQGYSTDTQYF. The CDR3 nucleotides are TGCGCCAGCAGGCCCCAGGGATATAGCACAGATACGCAGTATTTT.

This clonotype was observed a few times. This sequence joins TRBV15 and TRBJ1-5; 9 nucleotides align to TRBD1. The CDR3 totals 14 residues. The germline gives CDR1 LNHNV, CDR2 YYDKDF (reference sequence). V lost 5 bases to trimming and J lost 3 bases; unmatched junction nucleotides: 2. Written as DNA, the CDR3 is TGTGCCACCAGCTGGGACAGGGTCAATCAGCCCCAGCATTTT. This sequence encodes CATSWDRVNQPQHF.

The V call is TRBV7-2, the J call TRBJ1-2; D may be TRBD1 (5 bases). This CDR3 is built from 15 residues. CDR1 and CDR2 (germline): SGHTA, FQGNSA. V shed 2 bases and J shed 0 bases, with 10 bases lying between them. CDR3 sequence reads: CASSLMAGANYGYTF. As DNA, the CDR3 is TGTGCCAGCAGCTTAATGGCGGGGGCTAACTATGGCTACACCTTC.

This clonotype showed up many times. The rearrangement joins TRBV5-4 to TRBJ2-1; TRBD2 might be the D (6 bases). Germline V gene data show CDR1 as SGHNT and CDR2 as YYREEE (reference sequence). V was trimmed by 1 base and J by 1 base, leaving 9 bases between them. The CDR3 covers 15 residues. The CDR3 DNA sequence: TGTGCCAGCAGCTTGCTCGGGGGATCCTACAATGAGCAGTTCTTC. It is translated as CASSLLGGSYNEQFF.

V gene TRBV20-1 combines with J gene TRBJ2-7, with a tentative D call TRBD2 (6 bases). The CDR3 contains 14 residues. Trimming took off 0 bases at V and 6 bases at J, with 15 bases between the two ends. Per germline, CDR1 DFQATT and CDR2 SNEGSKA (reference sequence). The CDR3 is CSARDGEARGEQYF. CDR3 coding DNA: TGCAGTGCTAGAGATGGGGAGGCTAGAGGCGAGCAGTACTTC.

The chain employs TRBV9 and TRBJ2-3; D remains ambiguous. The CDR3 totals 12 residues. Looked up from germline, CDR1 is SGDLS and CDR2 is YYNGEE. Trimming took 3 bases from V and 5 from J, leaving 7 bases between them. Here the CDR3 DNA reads TGTGCCAGCAGCGCTCACGGAGATACGCAGTATTTT. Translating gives CASSAHGDTQYF. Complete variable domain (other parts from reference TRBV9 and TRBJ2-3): DSGVTQTPKHLITATGQRVTLRCSPRSGDLSVYWYQQSLDQGLQFLIQYYNGEERAKGNILERFSAQQFPDLHSELNLSSLELGDSALYFCASSAHGDTQYFGPGTRLTVL.

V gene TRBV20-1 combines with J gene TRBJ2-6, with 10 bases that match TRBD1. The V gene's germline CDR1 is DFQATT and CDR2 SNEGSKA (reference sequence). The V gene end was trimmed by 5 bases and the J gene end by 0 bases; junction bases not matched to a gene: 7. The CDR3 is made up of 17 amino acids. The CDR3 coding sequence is TGCAGTGCTCCTCCGGGACAGGGGAACTCTGGGGCCAACGTCCTGACTTTC. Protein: CSAPPGQGNSGANVLTF.

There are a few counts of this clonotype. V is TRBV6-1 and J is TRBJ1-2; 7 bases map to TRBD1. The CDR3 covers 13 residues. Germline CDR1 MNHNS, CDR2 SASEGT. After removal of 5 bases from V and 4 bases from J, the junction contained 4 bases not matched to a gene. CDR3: CASSPDRIYGYTF. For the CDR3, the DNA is TGTGCCAGCAGTCCGGACAGGATCTATGGCTACACCTTC.

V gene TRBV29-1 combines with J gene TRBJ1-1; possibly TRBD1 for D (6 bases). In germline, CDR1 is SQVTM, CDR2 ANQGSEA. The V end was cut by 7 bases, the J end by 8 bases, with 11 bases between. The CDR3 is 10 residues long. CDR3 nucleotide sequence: TGCAGCGGGGTCGACAGGGAAGCTTTCTTT. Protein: CSGVDREAFF.

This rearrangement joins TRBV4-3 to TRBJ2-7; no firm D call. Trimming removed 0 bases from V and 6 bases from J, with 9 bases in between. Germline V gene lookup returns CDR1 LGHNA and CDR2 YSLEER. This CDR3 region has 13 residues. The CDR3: CASSQESFGEQYF. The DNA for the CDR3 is TGCGCCAGCAGCCAAGAGTCATTCGGCGAGCAGTACTTC.

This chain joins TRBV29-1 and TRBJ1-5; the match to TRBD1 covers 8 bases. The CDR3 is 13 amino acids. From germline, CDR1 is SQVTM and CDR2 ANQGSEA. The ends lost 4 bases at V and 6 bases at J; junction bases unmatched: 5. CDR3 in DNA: TGCAGCGTTGGGCAGGGGGCCGGTCAGCCCCAGCATTTT. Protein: CSVGQGAGQPQHF.

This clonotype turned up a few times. CDR3 protein: CASSEGQGSSYEQYF. CDR3 nucleotides: TGTGCCAGCAGTGAGGGTCAGGGGTCCTCCTACGAGCAGTACTTC. The chain is built from TRBV25-1 and TRBJ2-7, with D possibly matching TRBD1 (6 bases). The germline V gene has CDR1 MGHDK and CDR2 SYGVNS. The CDR3 is made up of 15 amino acids. V lost 3 bases and J 0 bases, leaving 12 bases between the germline ends.

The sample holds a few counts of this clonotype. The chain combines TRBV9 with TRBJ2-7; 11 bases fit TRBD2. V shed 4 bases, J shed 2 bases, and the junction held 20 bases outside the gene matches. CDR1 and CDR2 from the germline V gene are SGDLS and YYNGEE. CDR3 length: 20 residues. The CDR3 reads CASSLKGGLGLAEFPYEQYF. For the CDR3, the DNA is TGTGCCAGCAGCCTCAAGGGGGGGCTGGGACTAGCGGAGTTCCCCTACGAGCAGTACTTC.

CDR3 residues: CSVEVAGNPEQYF. In DNA, the CDR3 is TGCAGCGTTGAGGTAGCAGGGAATCCCGAGCAGTACTTC. The J gene is TRBJ2-7, the V gene TRBV29-1, with D perhaps TRBD1 (5 bases). There are 13 residues in the CDR3. CDR1 and CDR2 from the germline V gene are SQVTM and ANQGSEA. The V and J ends lost 3 bases and 6 bases respectively, with 15 bases between them.

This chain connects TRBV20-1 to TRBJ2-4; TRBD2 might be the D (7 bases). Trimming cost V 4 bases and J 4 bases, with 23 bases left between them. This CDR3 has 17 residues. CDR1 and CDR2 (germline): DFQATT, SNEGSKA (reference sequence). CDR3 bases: TGCAGTGCTACTGGGGGCGAGCCAGCGGGACTAAAAAACATTCAGTACTTC. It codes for CSATGGEPAGLKNIQYF.

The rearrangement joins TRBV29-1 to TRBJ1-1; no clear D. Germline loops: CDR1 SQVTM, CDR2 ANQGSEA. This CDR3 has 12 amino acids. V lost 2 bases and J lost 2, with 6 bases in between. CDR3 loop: CSVEPRNTEAFF. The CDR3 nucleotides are TGCAGCGTTGAACCGCGTAACACTGAAGCTTTCTTT.

For the CDR3, the DNA is TGTGCCAGCTCACCGGTCATAGGGATAGGTGAGCAGTTCTTC. Translation: CASSPVIGIGEQFF. The V gene is TRBV18, the J gene TRBJ2-1; no reliable D call. CDR3 length equals 14 residues. Germline lookup yields CDR1 KGHSH and CDR2 LQKENI. Trimming shortened V by 3 bases and J by 9 bases, and 15 bases separated the two germline ends. Full variable domain (missing parts from reference TRBV18 and TRBJ2-1): NAGVMQNPRHLVRRRGQEARLRCSPMKGHSHVYWYRQLPEEGLKFMVYLQKENIIDESGMPKERFSAEFPKEGPSILRIQQVVRGDSAAYFCASSPVIGIGEQFFGPGTRLTVL.

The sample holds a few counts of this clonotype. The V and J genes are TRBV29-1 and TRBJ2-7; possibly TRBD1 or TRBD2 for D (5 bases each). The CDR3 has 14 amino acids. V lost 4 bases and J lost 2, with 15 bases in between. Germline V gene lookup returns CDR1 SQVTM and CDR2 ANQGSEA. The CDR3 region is CSVARVGGTYEQYF. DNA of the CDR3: TGCAGCGTTGCCCGGGTTGGGGGAACCTACGAGCAGTACTTC.